These 19 T cell receptor beta chains were sequenced from one sample in a study of read filtering for tumor transcriptome and immune sequencing (dated by TCRdb to 2019 to 2021). The run used an Illumina HiSeq 4000. TCR libraries were built from about 400 ng RNA with the Immunoverse kit, using molecular barcoded adaptors covering alpha/delta and beta/gamma chains. TCRdb applied fastp at Q25 and MiXCR to the public reads, then kept only in-frame beta chains. Every distinct CDR3 protein forms one entry, paired with its most common genes and DNA. The sample table holds 35,000 to 50,000 distinct CDR3 sequences, of which approximately 19% were seen once. The ten biggest clones cover less than 45% of the sample. The specimen sequenced was a population of CD138-negative cells sorted from bone marrow. The intended sense of this specimen's cell subset or site label: bone marrow mononuclear cells depleted of CD138+ plasma/myeloma cells by negative magnetic selection. The source of these receptors is a donor older than 35 with multiple myeloma.

The table lists this clonotype with many counts. The V gene is TRBV30, the J gene TRBJ2-3; 8 nucleotides agree with TRBD2. This CDR3 contains 17 residues. Germline CDR1 GTSNPN, CDR2 SVGIG (reference sequence). With V trimmed by 3 bases and J by 0 bases, 11 bases remained unmatched. The CDR3 protein is CAWSEAGAFSSTDTQYF. CDR3 nucleotide sequence: TGTGCCTGGAGCGAAGCGGGAGCGTTCTCCAGCACAGATACGCAGTATTTT.

On this clonotype: At one boundary the junction diverges from the germline segment, which might be a read error. This chain links TRBV7-9 with TRBJ2-1; TRBD1 matches 8 bases. The germline gives CDR1 SEHNR, CDR2 FQNEAQ (reference sequence). There are 16 residues in the CDR3. Here the CDR3 reads CASIAQDRASYSEQFF. In DNA form, the CDR3 reads TGTGCCAGCATCGCCCAGGACAGGGCTTCCTACAGTGAGCAGTTCTTC.

This clonotype was seen at least ten times. The chain employs TRBV29-1 and TRBJ2-2, with unresolved D. The CDR3 totals 14 residues. V was cut by 3 bases and J by 6 bases, with 14 bases left in between. The germline CDR1 and CDR2 sequences are SQVTM and ANQGSEA. The CDR3 sequence: CSVEMSNYAGELFF. The CDR3 DNA reads TGCAGCGTTGAGATGTCTAATTACGCCGGGGAGCTGTTTTTT.

Many counts were recorded for this clonotype. This sequence joins TRBV5-1 and TRBJ2-3, with 12 bases that match TRBD2. CDR1 and CDR2 from the germline V gene are SGHRS and YFSETQ. The trim removed 2 bases at V and 0 bases at J, leaving 1 base unmatched. The CDR3 contains 16 residues. CDR3 DNA sequence: TGCGCCAGCAGCTTCACTAGCGGGGGGAGCACAGATACGCAGTATTTT. Translating gives CASSFTSGGSTDTQYF.

This clonotype was seen at least ten times. The chain couples TRBV29-1 to TRBJ2-5; D gene ambiguous. Germline values: CDR1 SQVTM, CDR2 ANQGSEA. The CDR3 is made up of 13 amino acids. Trimming stripped 2 bases from V and 3 bases from J, with 10 bases between. The CDR3 bases are TGCAGCGTTGAATCGAACAAAAAAGAGACCCAGTACTTC. Translating gives CSVESNKKETQYF. Together with reference TRBV29-1 and TRBJ2-5, the CDR3 gives the full variable domain: SAVISQKPSRDICQRGTSLTIQCQVDSQVTMMFWYRQQPGQSLTLIATANQGSEATYESGFVIDKFPISRPNLTFSTLTVSNMSPEDSSIYLCSVESNKKETQYFGPGTRLLVL.

This clonotype was detected only a few times. A read error may produce the germline difference seen at one junction end. The chain recombines TRBV7-7 with TRBJ2-5; 14 bases map to TRBD2. Germline values: CDR1 SSHAT, CDR2 FNYEAQ (reference sequence). This CDR3 comprises 17 residues. The CDR3 DNA reads TGTGCTAGCAGCCCCAGACTAGCGGGAGGGTCGCAAGAGACCCAGTACTTC. Its protein is CASSPRLAGGSQETQYF. The complete variable domain, with remaining parts taken from reference TRBV7-7 and TRBJ2-5, reads GAGVSQSPRYKVTKRGQDVTLRCDPISSHATLYWYQQALGQGPEFLTYFNYEAQPDKSGLPSDRFSAERPEGSISTLTIQRTEQRDSAMYRCASSPRLAGGSQETQYFGPGTRLLVL.

In this sample, this clonotype turned up once. This rearrangement joins TRBV5-1 to TRBJ1-1; TRBD1 agrees at 11 bases. V trimming: 4 bases; J trimming: 2 bases; junction bases outside the gene matches: 4. Germline loops: CDR1 SGHRS, CDR2 YFSETQ. The CDR3 is 15 amino acids. CDR3 sequence: CASSGGTGGNTEAFF. Here the CDR3 DNA reads TGCGCCAGCAGCGGCGGGACAGGGGGAAACACTGAAGCTTTCTTT.

The chain links TRBV11-2 to TRBJ2-3, with 8 nucleotides matching TRBD2. Germline lookup yields CDR1 SGHAT and CDR2 FQNNGV. Trimming cost V 5 bases and J 1 base; bases outside gene matches: 8. The CDR3 runs 16 residues. CDR3 in amino acids: CASSTPGLGGTDTQYF. The CDR3 nucleotides are TGTGCCAGCAGCACCCCGGGACTAGGGGGCACAGATACGCAGTATTTT.

This clonotype was seen just once. The chain employs TRBV28 and TRBJ1-6; the D gene is possibly TRBD1 (5 bases). Germline values: CDR1 MDHEN, CDR2 SYDVKM. CDR3 length equals 13 residues. Trimming left V 7 bases short and J 10 bases short, with 14 bases between. For the CDR3, the DNA is TGTGCCAGCACCCCGGCCCGGGGCTCACCCCTCCACTTT. It translates to CASTPARGSPLHF.

This clonotype was seen ten or more times. V is TRBV10-3 and J is TRBJ2-5; TRBD2 matches at 8 bases. Germline values: CDR1 ENHRY, CDR2 SYGVKD. Trimming took 11 bases from V and 2 from J; bases not matched to a gene: 10. This CDR3 region has 14 residues. CDR3: CASTERETQETQYF. DNA for the CDR3: TGTGCCTCGACCGAGCGGGAGACTCAAGAGACCCAGTACTTC.

In this sample, this clonotype turned up many times. The chain links TRBV5-4 to TRBJ2-2, with TRBD2 as a possible D gene (5 bases). Trimming took off 2 bases at V and 1 base at J, with 12 bases between the two ends. Germline CDR1 is SGHNT and CDR2 is YYREEE (reference sequence). The CDR3 consists of 16 residues. In DNA form, the CDR3 reads TGTGCCAGCAGCTTCGCCCTTGAGGGGAACACCGGGGAGCTGTTTTTT. Residues: CASSFALEGNTGELFF.

Turning to this clonotype: It may be a read error: a sequence one base away is much more abundant. Because the CDR3 is missing its conserved closing phenylalanine or tryptophan, this is likely a read error. DNA for the CDR3: TGTGCCAGTAGCCCCTCAGGAGGGTCTAGCAATCAGCCCCAGCATTCT. Protein: CASSPSGGSSNQPQHS. The J gene is TRBJ1-5, the V gene TRBV19, with D unresolved. This CDR3 comprises 16 residues. CDR1 and CDR2 from the germline V gene are LNHDA and SQIVND (reference sequence). V was shortened by 6 bases and J by 0 bases, with 15 bases between the two germline ends.

This clonotype was picked up many times. The gene calls are TRBV28 and TRBJ2-7, with TRBD2 as a possible D gene (6 bases). Per germline, CDR1 MDHEN and CDR2 SYDVKM. This CDR3 region has 13 residues. V shed 6 bases and J shed 5 bases, with 14 bases lying between them. The CDR3 DNA follows: TGTGCCAGCAGCAGACTAGGGGCGGACGAGCAGTACTTC. Translating gives CASSRLGADEQYF.

This clonotype has at least ten counts. The rearrangement uses TRBV29-1 and TRBJ2-7, with D maybe TRBD2 (6 bases). V lost 1 base and J 4 bases, leaving 17 bases between the germline ends. The V gene's germline CDR1 is SQVTM and CDR2 ANQGSEA. The CDR3 loop spans 15 amino acids. The CDR3 coding sequence is TGCAGCGTTGAAGGGGAAGGGACTTCGGGTTACGAGCAGTACTTC. This sequence encodes CSVEGEGTSGYEQYF.

This clonotype was seen more than once but under ten times. This chain connects TRBV28 to TRBJ2-7, with 12 bases matching TRBD2. Germline lookup yields CDR1 MDHEN and CDR2 SYDVKM. This CDR3 comprises 18 residues. The V segment lost 6 bases and the J segment 1 base; nucleotides outside the gene matches: 13. The CDR3: CASRPPLAGGEGSYEQYF. The CDR3 nucleotides are TGTGCCAGCAGGCCCCCGCTAGCGGGAGGGGAGGGGTCCTACGAGCAGTACTTC.

Remarks on this clonotype: Mismatch with germline at one junction end may stem from a read error. The CDR3 here is CASRTRTRDYEQCF. DNA of the CDR3: TGTGCCAGTAGGACACGGACAAGGGATTACGAGCAGTGCTTC. V and J are TRBV19 and TRBJ2-7; a possible D gene is TRBD1 (5 bases). This CDR3 is built from 14 residues. Germline V gene data show CDR1 as LNHDA and CDR2 as SQIVND (reference sequence).

This clonotype was counted ten times or more. V and J are TRBV29-1 and TRBJ1-1; 7 bases are a match to TRBD1. The CDR3 is 15 residues long. V lost 6 bases and J lost 4; bases outside the gene matches: 14. Germline CDR1 reads SQVTM; CDR2 reads ANQGSEA. This chain's CDR3 is CSVGDRVTRSTEAFF. Written as DNA, the CDR3 is TGCAGCGTGGGGGACAGAGTAACGAGAAGCACTGAAGCTTTCTTT.

V and J are TRBV28 and TRBJ2-6, with 10 bases fitting TRBD2. The CDR3 has 17 residues. Germline trimming cut 6 bases from V and 2 bases from J; bases unmatched to any gene: 7. CDR1 and CDR2 from the germline V gene are MDHEN and SYDVKM. CDR3 in amino acids: CASSRASGRTGANVLTF. The DNA of the CDR3 is TGTGCCAGCAGCCGGGCTAGCGGGAGAACTGGGGCCAACGTCCTGACTTTC.

Notes on this clonotype: This clone may be a read error of a much larger clone one base away. The conserved phenylalanine or tryptophan normally closing the CDR3 is absent here, so this likely arose from a read error. The chain combines TRBV7-3 with TRBJ2-2, with no clear D. The CDR3 has 10 residues. The germline V gene has CDR1 SGHTA and CDR2 FQGTGA. Trimming pared 7 bases from V and 6 bases from J, leaving 3 bases between. In nucleotides, the CDR3 is TGTGCCAGCAAGGCCGGGGAGCTGTTTCTT. Its translation is CASKAGELFL.